This T cell receptor beta chain emerged from a study of T cell responses to AZD1222 COVID-19 vaccine. Study-wide results and caveats: Increased Spike-specific TCR breadth and depth were observed after two AZD1222 doses. Sampling captured repertoires only after the peak T cell response. There were mostly white British donors and more females than males, and clonal diversity was possibly underestimated.

To note about this clone: The antigen is not known.

Trimming removed 6 bases from V and 7 bases from J, with 12 bases in between. The CDR3 has 12 amino acids. CDR1 and CDR2 (germline): ENHRY, SYGVKD. Profiling relied on immunoSEQ multiplex PCR, and the TCRdb table lists in-frame clones only, not all of them. Of some 180,000 clones in the sample, just over 85% were seen once. The sequence was obtained from an adult in good health. This chain uses TRBV10-3 with TRBJ1-2; possibly TRBD1 for D (5 bases). Sequencing used peripheral blood, obtained on day 0 of AZD1222 vaccination. Written as DNA, the CDR3 is TGTGCCATCAGGGTCCAACAGGCTGGCTACACCTTC. As protein: CAIRVQQAGYTF.